These 11 T cell receptor beta chains were all obtained from the same sample, sequenced in a study of cytomegalovirus exposure and HLA in healthy donors. PCR was performed using 60 Vbeta and 13 Jbeta primers. Only in-frame clones appear in the TCRdb table, and some are missing; sequencing was by immunoSEQ multiplex PCR. Seen here are about 140,000 clones, 82% observed once, and the top ten hold 3% to 3.5%. Sequencing input: PBMCs. The origin of the receptors is a man younger than 30 in good health and CMV-seropositive.

The gene calls are TRBV5-1 and TRBJ2-7; 13 bases match TRBD2. Germline CDR1 SGHRS, CDR2 YFSETQ. The junction had 10 bases not matched to a gene; V was cut back by 4 bases and J by 6 bases. This CDR3 has 16 amino acids. CDR3 residues: CASSPGLAGDLVEQYF. The CDR3 coding sequence is TGCGCCAGCAGCCCCGGACTAGCGGGAGATTTGGTCGAGCAGTACTTC.

The gene calls are TRBV5-1 and TRBJ2-5; 8 bases map to TRBD1. CDR1 is SGHRS and CDR2 is YFSETQ in the germline V gene. The V segment lost 1 base and the J segment 1 base; nucleotides outside the gene matches: 6. This CDR3 has 16 residues. Here the CDR3 DNA reads TGCGCCAGCAGCTTGTATACAGGGGGTCGCCAAGAGACCCAGTACTTC. Translating gives CASSLYTGGRQETQYF.

This clone occurred a few times. The chain is built from TRBV2 and TRBJ1-4, with TRBD1 matching over 10 bases. Looked up from germline, CDR1 is SNHLY and CDR2 is FYNNEI. The CDR3 length is 14 residues. J was trimmed by 7 bases and V by 4 bases; bases with no gene match: 3. CDR3 sequence: CASSGDRGSEKLFF. In nucleotides, the CDR3 is TGTGCCAGCAGTGGGGACAGGGGTAGTGAAAAACTGTTTTTT.

This rearrangement joins TRBV27 to TRBJ2-7; 10 nucleotides match TRBD1. The CDR3 extends over 13 amino acids. CDR1 and CDR2 (germline): MNHEY, SMNVEV (reference sequence). Trimming cost V 7 bases and J 2 bases; bases outside gene matches: 2. CDR3 nucleotides: TGTGCCAGCACCGGGACAGGGGCCTACGAGCAGTACTTC. Protein: CASTGTGAYEQYF.

The chain is built from TRBV5-1 and TRBJ1-3; D gene uncertain. This CDR3 contains 15 residues. Germline CDR1 reads SGHRS; CDR2 reads YFSETQ. V was clipped by 2 bases and J by 0 bases, with 9 bases between them. Here the CDR3 reads CASSFGQPSGNTIYF. The CDR3 DNA sequence: TGCGCCAGCAGCTTTGGGCAACCCTCTGGAAACACCATATATTTT.

This clone has just one count. The chain is built from TRBV7-2 and TRBJ2-1, with 10 bases identical to TRBD1. The V gene's germline CDR1 is SGHTA and CDR2 FQGNSA. The CDR3 is 14 amino acids. Losses at the gene ends were 6 bases for V and 7 bases for J; bases not matched to a gene: 6. Here the CDR3 reads CASRRDRGLNEQFF. The DNA of the CDR3 is TGTGCCAGCAGGCGGGACAGGGGATTAAATGAGCAGTTCTTC. Together with reference TRBV7-2 and TRBJ2-1, the CDR3 gives the full variable domain: GAGVSQSPSNKVTEKGKDVELRCDPISGHTALYWYRQSLGQGLEFLIYFQGNSAPDKSGLPSDRFSAERTGGSVSTLTIQRTQQEDSAVYLCASRRDRGLNEQFFGPGTRLTVL.

The chain combines TRBV4-1 with TRBJ1-3; 7 positions agree with TRBD1. The V segment lost 2 bases and the J segment 3 bases; nucleotides outside the gene matches: 7. In germline, CDR1 is MGHRA, CDR2 YSYEKL. CDR3 length: 16 amino acids. The CDR3 DNA is TGCGCCAGCAGCCAAATGACAGGGCAACTTGGAAACACCATATATTTT. Translated, it gives CASSQMTGQLGNTIYF.

A single count supports this clone. V gene TRBV28 combines with J gene TRBJ1-1, with D possibly TRBD1 on 5 matching bases. CDR3 length: 16 residues. Germline V gene lookup returns CDR1 MDHEN and CDR2 SYDVKM. Trimming took 2 bases from V and 1 from J, leaving 14 bases between them. For the CDR3, the DNA is TGTGCCAGCAGTTTACGTCCGGGACTCACGAACACTGAAGCTTTCTTT. It codes for CASSLRPGLTNTEAFF. Combining the CDR3 with reference TRBV28 and TRBJ1-1 gives the whole variable domain DVKVTQSSRYLVKRTGEKVFLECVQDMDHENMFWYRQDPGLGLRLIYFSYDVKMKEKGDIPEGYSVSREKKERFSLILESASTNQTSMYLCASSLRPGLTNTEAFFGQGTRLTVV.

The J gene is TRBJ1-6, the V gene TRBV7-6; the match to TRBD1 covers 9 bases. The CDR3 loop spans 14 amino acids. Germline assignment: CDR1 SGHVS and CDR2 FNYEAQ. V lost 3 bases, J lost 9 bases, and 3 bases stayed unmatched. The CDR3 sequence: CASSLVQGASPLHF. CDR3 DNA sequence: TGTGCCAGCAGCTTGGTACAGGGGGCTTCACCCCTCCACTTT. The whole variable domain, filled in from reference TRBV7-6 and TRBJ1-6, reads GAGVSQSPRYKVTKRGQDVALRCDPISGHVSLYWYRQALGQGPEFLTYFNYEAQQDKSGLPNDRFSAERPEGSISTLTIQRTEQRDSAMYRCASSLVQGASPLHFGNGTRLTVT.

The rearrangement joins TRBV11-3 to TRBJ1-1; D remains unclear. Germline V lookup: CDR1 SGHNT, CDR2 YENEEA. The CDR3 has 14 residues. V was clipped by 4 bases and J by 1 base, with 10 bases between them. The CDR3 region is CASSSGRENTEAFF. Written as DNA, the CDR3 is TGTGCCAGCAGCTCAGGCCGGGAGAACACTGAAGCTTTCTTT. Variable domain in full (rest from reference TRBV11-3 and TRBJ1-1): EAGVVQSPRYKIIEKKQPVAFWCNPISGHNTLYWYLQNLGQGPELLIRYENEEAVDDSQLPKDRFSAERLKGVDSTLKIQPAELGDSAVYLCASSSGRENTEAFFGQGTRLTVV.

This clone was counted a single time. This chain connects TRBV6-5 to TRBJ1-5, with D perhaps matching TRBD1 (5 bases). This CDR3 region has 15 residues. CDR1 and CDR2 (germline): MNHEY, SVGAGI. V gave up 8 bases and J gave up 3 bases, with 17 bases separating them. CDR3 coding DNA: TGTGCCAGCCGCTCTACACAGGTTCTCAATCAGCCCCAGCATTTT. Its protein is CASRSTQVLNQPQHF.